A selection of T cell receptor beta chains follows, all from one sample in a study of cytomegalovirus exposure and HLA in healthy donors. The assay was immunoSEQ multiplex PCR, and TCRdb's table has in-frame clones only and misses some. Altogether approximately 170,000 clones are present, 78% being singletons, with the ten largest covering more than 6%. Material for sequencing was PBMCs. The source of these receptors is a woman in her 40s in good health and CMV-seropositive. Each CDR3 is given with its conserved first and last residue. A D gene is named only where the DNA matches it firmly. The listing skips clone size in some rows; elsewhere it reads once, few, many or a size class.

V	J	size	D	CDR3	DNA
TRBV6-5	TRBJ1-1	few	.	CASTTGVEAFF	TGTGCCAGCACAACCGGGGTTGAAGCTTTCTTT
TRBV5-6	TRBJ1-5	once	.	CASSWGVEPQHF	TGTGCCAGCAGCTGGGGGGTTGAGCCCCAGCATTTT
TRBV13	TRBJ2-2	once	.	CASSAPAGELFF	TGTGCCAGCAGCGCCCCGGCCGGGGAGCTGTTTTTT
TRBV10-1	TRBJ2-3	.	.	CASSLGQISTDTQYF	TGCGCCAGCAGCTTAGGACAGATAAGCACAGATACGCAGTATTTT
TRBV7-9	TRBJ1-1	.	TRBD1	CSSSTSGTGKAFF	TGTTCCAGCAGCACCTCCGGGACAGGGAAGGCTTTCTTT
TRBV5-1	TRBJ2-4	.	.	CASSLGDLAKNSQYF	TGCGCCAGCAGCTTGGGTGACCTAGCCAAAAACAGTCAGTACTTC
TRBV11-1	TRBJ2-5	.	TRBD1	CASSPGTVETQYF	TGTGCCAGCAGCCCTGGGACAGTGGAGACCCAGTACTTC
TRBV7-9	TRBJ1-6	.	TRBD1	CASSPGQAVSPLHF	TGTGCCAGCAGCCCGGGACAGGCTGTTTCACCCCTCCACTTT
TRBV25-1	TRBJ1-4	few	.	CASSEYYESGKLFF	TGTGCCAGCAGTGAATATTATGAGAGTGGAAAACTGTTTTTT
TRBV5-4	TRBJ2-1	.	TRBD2	CASSSSGGTYNEQFF	TGTGCCAGCAGCTCTAGCGGGGGGACCTACAATGAGCAGTTCTTC
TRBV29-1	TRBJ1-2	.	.	CSVGGGFYGYTF	TGCAGCGTTGGGGGCGGTTTCTATGGCTACACCTTC
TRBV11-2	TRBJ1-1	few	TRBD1	CASSLRAGGSTEAFF	TGTGCCAGCAGCTTAAGGGCAGGGGGGTCCACTGAAGCTTTCTTT
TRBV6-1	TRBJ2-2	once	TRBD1	CASSVGTGTGELFF	TGTGCCAGCAGTGTAGGGACAGGGACCGGGGAGCTGTTTTTT
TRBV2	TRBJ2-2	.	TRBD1	CARGQSRTGELFF	TGTGCCAGGGGACAGAGCCGAACCGGGGAGCTGTTTTTT
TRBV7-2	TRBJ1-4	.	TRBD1	CASSRQGSGTNEKLFF	TGTGCCAGCAGCCGACAGGGATCAGGGACTAATGAAAAACTGTTTTTT
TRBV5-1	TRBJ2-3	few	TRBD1	CASSPGQGATDTQYF	TGCGCCAGCAGCCCAGGACAGGGGGCAACAGATACGCAGTATTTT
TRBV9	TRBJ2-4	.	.	CASSQPTAPFWNIQYF	TGTGCCAGCAGCCAACCGACAGCGCCTTTTTGGAACATTCAGTACTTC
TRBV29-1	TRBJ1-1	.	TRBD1	CSVVGAPIGGGDGNTEAFF	TGCAGCGTTGTTGGAGCCCCCATAGGAGGGGGCGATGGGAACACTGAAGCTTTCTTT
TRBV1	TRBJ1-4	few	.	CTSSQDRPSNEKLFF	TGCACCAGCAGCCAAGACAGGCCGAGTAATGAAAAACTGTTTTTT
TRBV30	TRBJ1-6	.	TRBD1	CAWRTGNNSPLHF	TGTGCCTGGAGGACAGGGAATAATTCACCCCTCCACTTT
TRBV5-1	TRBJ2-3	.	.	CASSTGLPSPIDTQYF	TGCGCCAGCAGCACGGGACTCCCTTCCCCGATAGATACGCAGTATTTT
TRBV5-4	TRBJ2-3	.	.	CASRWGAGGTDTQYF	TGTGCCAGCAGGTGGGGGGCGGGGGGCACAGATACGCAGTATTTT
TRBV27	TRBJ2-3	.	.	CASSLGLAGDTQYF	TGTGCCAGCAGTTTGGGCCTAGCTGGGGATACGCAGTATTTT
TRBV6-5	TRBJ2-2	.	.	CASRRVSGELFF	TGTGCCAGCAGGCGGGTCTCCGGGGAGCTGTTTTTT